The next 26 T cell receptor beta chains were all read from a single sample in a study of T-cell reconstitution after alpha-beta-depleted transplantation in children. Unique molecular identifiers were incorporated when the TCRbeta library was constructed. Each CDR3 protein gets one entry after TCRdb re-called the PCR reads with MiXCR. The profile shows more than 500,000 distinct CDR3 sequences, about an eighth of them singletons. Sequenced here: PBMCs, mostly from graft donor cells, sampled 180 days after TCRalphabeta/CD19-depleted stem cell transplant. The receptors here all came from a female patient aged 2 to 10 who had a stem cell transplant for aplastic anemia, so the T cells may come from the graft donor.

This clonotype was observed many times. The chain joins TRBV7-2 to TRBJ2-7; TRBD1 aligns across 8 bases. The ends lost 1 base at V and 9 bases at J; junction bases unmatched: 5. Germline V CDR1 and CDR2: SGHTA, FQGNSA. CDR3 length equals 13 residues. The CDR3 sequence: CASSLVTGAVQYF. CDR3 in DNA: TGTGCCAGCAGCTTAGTGACAGGGGCCGTGCAGTACTTC. The whole variable domain, filled in from reference TRBV7-2 and TRBJ2-7, reads GAGVSQSPSNKVTEKGKDVELRCDPISGHTALYWYRQSLGQGLEFLIYFQGNSAPDKSGLPSDRFSAERTGGSVSTLTIQRTQQEDSAVYLCASSLVTGAVQYFGPGTRLTVT.

This clonotype appeared a few times. The chain joins TRBV6-1 to TRBJ2-7; no reliable D call. CDR3 length equals 13 residues. V shed 6 bases and J shed 4 bases, with 13 bases lying between them. Germline V gives CDR1 MNHNS, CDR2 SASEGT. The CDR3 DNA follows: TGTGCCAGCAGCATAGGGCTTCGGTACGAGCAGTACTTC. The encoded protein is CASSIGLRYEQYF.

This clonotype came up many times. The chain joins TRBV15 to TRBJ2-1; D might be TRBD1 (6 bases). Germline CDR1 reads LNHNV; CDR2 reads YYDKDF (reference sequence). Trimming left V 1 base short and J 12 bases short, with 10 bases between. This CDR3 is 12 amino acids long. The CDR3 DNA reads TGTGCCACCAGCAGAGGCCCGACAGGGCAGTTCTTC. Translating it yields CATSRGPTGQFF.

This clonotype was seen a few times. This rearrangement joins TRBV5-6 to TRBJ2-1, with D tentatively TRBD2 (7 bases). The germline V gene encodes CDR1 SGHDT and CDR2 YYEEEE. Between the trimmed V and J ends, which lost 2 bases and 10 bases, there was a span of 13 bases. CDR3 length: 13 residues. CDR3 loop: CASSFAGGLEQFF. The CDR3 nucleotides are TGTGCCAGCAGCTTCGCCGGGGGGCTCGAGCAGTTCTTC.

In this sample, this clonotype turned up a few times. V usage is TRBV5-1 and J usage is TRBJ1-1; D perhaps matches TRBD1 (5 bases). Trimming took off 1 base at V and 1 base at J, with 14 bases between the two ends. The CDR3 is 16 amino acids. Per germline, CDR1 SGHRS and CDR2 YFSETQ. CDR3 residues: CASSLSLRGENTEAFF. DNA of the CDR3: TGCGCCAGCAGCTTGTCCTTGAGGGGAGAGAACACTGAAGCTTTCTTT. The whole variable domain, remainder taken from reference TRBV5-1 and TRBJ1-1, is KAGVTQTPRYLIKTRGQQVTLSCSPISGHRSVSWYQQTPGQGLQFLFEYFSETQRNKGNFPGRFSGRQFSNSRSEMNVSTLELGDSALYLCASSLSLRGENTEAFFGQGTRLTVV.

A few counts support this clonotype. This chain links TRBV28 with TRBJ1-2; a weak D match, TRBD1 (6 bases). CDR3 size: 12 residues. Germline V gene lookup returns CDR1 MDHEN and CDR2 SYDVKM. V gave up 6 bases and J gave up 7 bases, with 12 bases separating them. Here the CDR3 reads CASSNGQFGYTF. CDR3 DNA: TGTGCCAGCAGCAATGGACAGTTTGGCTACACCTTC.

This clonotype was observed a few times. The genes are TRBV12-3 or TRBV12-4 and TRBJ2-5, with D tentatively TRBD2 (6 bases). V lost 6 bases and J lost 2, with 22 bases in between. This CDR3 is built from 17 residues. CDR3 nucleotide sequence: TGTGCCAGCAGAGCCTCTCGGGCGCAGGGACTTCAAGAGACCCAGTACTTC. Residues: CASRASRAQGLQETQYF.

This clonotype appeared many times. The chain recombines TRBV12-3 or TRBV12-4 with TRBJ2-2, with 7 bases identical to TRBD1. The CDR3 is made up of 16 amino acids. The V segment lost 1 base and the J segment 2 bases; nucleotides outside the gene matches: 4. The CDR3 loop reads CASSLGGTANTGELFF. CDR3 sequence (DNA): TGTGCCAGCAGTTTAGGTGGGACAGCCAACACCGGGGAGCTGTTTTTT.

This chain uses TRBV4-1 with TRBJ2-1, with 7 bases that match TRBD2. J gave up 5 bases and V 2 bases, and 12 bases lay outside the gene matches. Germline V lookup: CDR1 MGHRA, CDR2 YSYEKL. The CDR3 loop spans 17 amino acids. CDR3 region: CASSQYPLLAANNEQFF. DNA for the CDR3: TGCGCCAGCAGCCAATATCCCCTGCTAGCGGCCAACAATGAGCAGTTCTTC.

This clonotype was counted many times. The genes are TRBV4-3 and TRBJ2-3; D not certain. The V gene lost 0 bases and the J gene lost 3 bases, with 19 bases spanning the gap. The CDR3 is 18 residues long. Germline CDR1 LGHNA, CDR2 YSLEER. The CDR3 DNA reads as TGCGCCAGCAGCCAAGATCGACCCCCAACTGGACCGACAGATACGCAGTATTTT. This codes for CASSQDRPPTGPTDTQYF.

In its sample, this clonotype was seen many times. This chain uses TRBV5-5 with TRBJ1-1; D gene ambiguous. The CDR3 runs 11 residues. The germline CDR1 and CDR2 sequences are SGHKS and YYEKEE (reference sequence). Between the trimmed V and J ends, which lost 1 base and 7 bases, there was a span of 5 bases. The CDR3 is CASSLPGEAFF. CDR3 in DNA: TGTGCCAGCAGCTTGCCGGGTGAAGCTTTCTTT. Filled out from reference TRBV5-5 and TRBJ1-1, the complete variable domain reads DAGVTQSPTHLIKTRGQQVTLRCSPISGHKSVSWYQQVLGQGPQFIFQYYEKEERGRGNFPDRFSARQFPNYSSELNVNALLLGDSALYLCASSLPGEAFFGQGTRLTVV.

The table lists this clonotype with a few counts. The chain joins TRBV29-1 to TRBJ2-1; unclear D gene. V lost 1 base and J lost 5, with 9 bases in between. The CDR3 has 13 amino acids. Germline lookup yields CDR1 SQVTM and CDR2 ANQGSEA. CDR3: CSVEADHNNEQFF. The CDR3 nucleotides are TGCAGCGTTGAAGCTGACCACAACAATGAGCAGTTCTTC.

This clonotype was observed a handful of times. The chain uses TRBV6-5 and TRBJ2-1; D is unclear. V dropped 0 bases and J dropped 6 bases, with 6 bases sitting between them. Germline V CDR1 and CDR2: MNHEY, SVGAGI. There are 13 residues in the CDR3. The CDR3 loop reads CASSYSMVNEQFF. CDR3 coding DNA: TGTGCCAGCAGTTACTCGATGGTCAATGAGCAGTTCTTC.

In this sample, this clonotype turned up many times. The chain combines TRBV4-3 with TRBJ2-3, with D possibly being TRBD2 (5 bases). This CDR3 has 17 amino acids. CDR1 is LGHNA, CDR2 YSLEER, per germline. Trimming removed 0 bases at V and 2 bases at J, with 15 bases between. CDR3 nucleotides: TGCGCCAGCAGCCAAGATTTACGGGAACTTGTCACAGATACGCAGTATTTT. It encodes CASSQDLRELVTDTQYF.

This clonotype came up a few times. The chain combines TRBV6-2 or TRBV6-3 with TRBJ2-1, with 12 bases identical to TRBD2. The CDR3 consists of 15 residues. With 7 bases clipped from V and 7 bases from J, the junction kept 8 bases outside the gene matches. Germline CDR1 and CDR2: MNHEY and SVGEGT. The CDR3 region is CASTRLGLAGNEQFF. In DNA, the CDR3 is TGTGCCAGCACCCGACTTGGACTAGCGGGGAATGAGCAGTTCTTC.

This clonotype was seen ten or more times. This chain links TRBV12-3 or TRBV12-4 with TRBJ2-1; 9 nucleotides agree with TRBD2. The CDR3 consists of 16 residues. The V gene end was trimmed by 3 bases and the J gene end by 2 bases; junction bases not matched to a gene: 5. CDR3 coding DNA: TGTGCCAGCAGTTTGGGGCGACTAGCGGCCTACAATGAGCAGTTCTTC. Amino acids: CASSLGRLAAYNEQFF.

This clonotype has a count of ten or more. The chain couples TRBV9 to TRBJ1-1; maybe TRBD1 (5 bases). With 5 bases removed from V and 7 bases from J, the gap between germline ends came to 15 bases. The germline gives CDR1 SGDLS, CDR2 YYNGEE. This CDR3 spans 13 amino acids. CDR3 bases: TGTGCCAGCAGTGCCGGCCTGCAGGGTGAAGCTTTCTTT. Residues: CASSAGLQGEAFF.

This chain links TRBV27 with TRBJ1-1; 8 nucleotides agree with TRBD1. J lost 5 bases, V lost 7 bases, and 12 bases had no gene match. Germline CDR1 is MNHEY and CDR2 is SMNVEV (reference sequence). The CDR3 covers 15 residues. DNA of the CDR3: TGTGCCAGCATCCTAGGGGGGACAGGCGGGACTGAAGCTTTCTTT. It translates to CASILGGTGGTEAFF.

In this sample, this clonotype turned up a few times. The CDR3 loop reads CATSSDRATDTQYF. The CDR3 nucleotides are TGTGCCACCAGCAGCGACAGGGCCACAGATACGCAGTATTTT. This chain connects TRBV15 to TRBJ2-3; 7 bases line up with TRBD1. With 3 bases clipped from V and 2 bases from J, the junction kept 2 bases outside the gene matches. Looked up from germline, CDR1 is LNHNV and CDR2 is YYDKDF (reference sequence). CDR3 length: 14 residues.

The V and J genes are TRBV29-1 and TRBJ2-7; D is tentatively TRBD1 or TRBD2 (6 bases each). CDR1 and CDR2 from the germline V gene are SQVTM and ANQGSEA. V gave up 2 bases and J gave up 2 bases, with 13 bases separating them. This CDR3 has 14 residues. DNA of the CDR3: TGCAGCGTTGAATTTAGGGGGGAGACCTACGAGCAGTACTTC. Its translation is CSVEFRGETYEQYF.

CDR3 residues: CASSLVQGTYYEQYV. DNA of the CDR3: TGTGCCAGCAGCTTAGTTCAGGGGACCTATTACGAGCAGTACGTC. The chain combines TRBV11-2 with TRBJ2-7; the D gene is possibly TRBD1 (6 bases). The CDR3 length is 15 residues. V lost 1 base and J 4 bases, leaving 14 bases between the germline ends. The germline V gene encodes CDR1 SGHAT and CDR2 FQNNGV.

This clonotype was found a few times. The chain combines TRBV25-1 with TRBJ2-2; 9 bases match TRBD1. This CDR3 contains 17 residues. V was clipped by 2 bases and J by 6 bases; unmatched bases: 10. Germline CDR1 and CDR2: MGHDK and SYGVNS. CDR3 in DNA: TGTGCCAGCAGTGAAGTATGGGGGACAGGGTCTTCCGGGGAGCTGTTTTTT. Protein product: CASSEVWGTGSSGELFF.

CDR3 in amino acids: CSARDGSVGPSEQFF. The CDR3 region has the DNA TGCAGTGCTAGAGATGGCAGCGTGGGCCCCTCAGAGCAGTTCTTC. The chain employs TRBV20-1 and TRBJ2-1; D unresolved. This CDR3 spans 15 amino acids. The germline V and J ends were trimmed by 0 bases and 10 bases, with 19 bases remaining between them. In germline, CDR1 is DFQATT, CDR2 SNEGSKA (reference sequence).

The chain recombines TRBV7-9 with TRBJ1-6, with D unclear. From germline, CDR1 is SEHNR and CDR2 FQNEAQ (reference sequence). This CDR3 has 15 amino acids. Trimming left V 6 bases short and J 0 bases short, with 9 bases between. DNA for the CDR3: TGTGCCAGCAGTCACAAAAGCTCCTATAATTCACCCCTCCACTTT. Its protein is CASSHKSSYNSPLHF.

This clonotype has only a few counts. The chain has TRBV12-3 or TRBV12-4 and TRBJ2-7; D gene uncertain. The CDR3 contains 12 residues. V lost 5 bases and J lost 5, with 10 bases in between. The CDR3 DNA follows: TGTGCCAGCAGTCCTGTTTGGAACGAGCAGTACTTC. Its protein is CASSPVWNEQYF.

V and J are TRBV2 and TRBJ2-2; no clear D gene. Germline values: CDR1 SNHLY, CDR2 FYNNEI. The V end was cut by 1 base, the J end by 5 bases, with 5 bases between. CDR3 size: 13 residues. CDR3 DNA: TGTGCCAGCAGTGAAGTGGGGACCGGGGAGCTGTTTTTT. Encoded protein: CASSEVGTGELFF.